This TCR beta chain was sequenced for a study of T cell clones after liver transplantation. Sequencing used immunoSEQ multiplex PCR; TCRdb keeps in-frame clones, though not all of them. The table has under 35,000 clones, approximately 96% seen once. The V gene's germline CDR1 is MGHRA and CDR2 YSYEKL. The CDR3 contains 14 residues. V gave up 4 bases and J gave up 5 bases, with 11 bases separating them. The TCR comes from a human patient who received a liver transplant. Some T cells may possibly be graft donor cells. This chain links TRBV4-1 with TRBJ1-4; tentatively, D is TRBD1 (6 bases). Sample: CD8+ T cells from blood, taken 12 months after liver transplant. The CDR3, as DNA: TGCGCCAGCAGCCCCGGACAGCGGAATGAAAAACTGTTTTTT. As protein: CASSPGQRNEKLFF.